This TCR beta chain was recorded in a study of molecular identifiers for immune sequencing clone quantification. Findings and caveats of the study: Clones exceeding 20 RNA copies carried over 97% of effector molecules but under 1% of naive-cell molecules.

Only a few counts were recorded for this clonotype. Its antigen is not known. Bulk libraries came from a prior protocol with listed TCR primers. TCRdb itself ran the PCR reads through MiXCR, one entry per CDR3 protein. This sample has some 650,000 distinct CDR3 sequences, with 15% to 20% found just once. Libraries of naive CD8 cells were prepared from approximately 20,000 to 980,000 sorted cells using 10%, 30% or 50% RNA. The sorting of naive CD8 T cells used the CD8+CD4-CCR7+CD45RA+ phenotype. The sequence came from a human donor in good health. Some libraries in this study had Jurkat cell RNA spiked in. The sample consisted of naive CD8+ T cells from blood, with Jurkat cell RNA spiked in. Specified subset: FACS-sorted CD8+CD4-CCR7+CD45RA+ naive T cells.

The CDR3: CASSHTPPGGLYNEQFF. The CDR3 bases are TGTGCCAGCAGTCACACTCCTCCGGGGGGGTTGTACAATGAGCAGTTCTTC. The J gene is TRBJ2-1, the V gene TRBV6-5; 8 bases align to TRBD2. Germline CDR1 reads MNHEY; CDR2 reads SVGAGI. The CDR3 is made up of 17 amino acids. Trimming cost V 5 bases and J 4 bases; bases outside gene matches: 13.